This section outlines one TCR beta chain sequence together with its context. Its antigen remains unidentified. The sample originates from a study of CD8+CD57+ T cells in acquired aplastic anemia. Whole-study context: The mean DNA yield obtained from sorted CD4+ and CD8+ cells came to 3 to 3.5 ug. About 10 million reads, on average, were obtained for CD4+ cells from healthy donors. Study-wide results and caveats: Patients shared approximately 30 CD8+ CDR3 sequences with controls. A significant difference in CD8+ Simpson's diversity between patients and controls was not found.

The V end lost 7 bases, the J end lost 0 bases, and 14 bases lay between the germline ends. CDR3 length: 15 amino acids. Germline V CDR1 and CDR2: LNHDA, SQIVND (reference sequence). Genomic DNA provided the template from which TCR beta VDJ and CDR3 profiles were obtained. TCRdb called the reads again in MiXCR, with one record for every CDR3 protein. Among under 200,000 distinct CDR3 sequences listed, 35% to 55% were seen once. The sequenced sample consisted of sorted CD4+, CD8+, or CD8+CD57+ T cells (not recorded which) from PBMCs. The receptor comes from a human donor in good health. The chain joins TRBV19 to TRBJ2-3; the D gene is possibly TRBD2 (6 bases). The chain's CDR3 is CASIHMGGSTDTQYF. In nucleotides, the CDR3 is TGTGCCAGTATTCATATGGGAGGTAGCACAGATACGCAGTATTTT.